Listed below are T cell receptor beta chains from one sample, sequenced in a study of blood T cell repertoires in COVID-19. The repertoire was sequenced with immunoSEQ multiplex PCR; TCRdb's copy has only in-frame clones and lacks some. The sample includes 300,000 to 400,000 clones, roughly 88% seen only once; the top ten take 4%. The sample consisted of peripheral blood. The receptor set was obtained from a woman aged 45-65 years with active or convalescent COVID-19. The CDR3 runs from the conserved cysteine through the conserved F or W. The order of the fields is J gene, D gene, V gene, clone size, CDR3 DNA, CDR3 protein. D genes are given only for firm matches. The listing skips clone size in some rows; elsewhere it reads once, few, many or a size class.

>TRBJ1-2|TRBD1|TRBV4-2|few
TGTGCCAGCAGCCAAGCTAGGACAGGGAACTATGGCTACACCTTC
CASSQARTGNYGYTF
>TRBJ1-2|-|TRBV10-3|-
TGTGCCATCAGTGATGGGGGAGGGGTGGGCTACACCTTC
CAISDGGGVGYTF
>TRBJ2-1|TRBD2|TRBV9|few
TGTGCCAGCAGCCCTAGCGGGGGGAGCTCCTACAATGAGCAGTTCTTC
CASSPSGGSSYNEQFF
>TRBJ1-1|-|TRBV7-2|-
TGTGCCAGCAGCTTGACAGGGAACACTGAAGCTTTCTTT
CASSLTGNTEAFF
>TRBJ2-7|TRBD1|TRBV7-2|-
TGTGCCAGCAGCTTGGGGGACAGGGTATCCGAGCAGTACTTC
CASSLGDRVSEQYF
>TRBJ2-7|TRBD2|TRBV2|-
TGTGCCAGCAGTGGAAGACTAGCGGGACGCTACGAGCAGTACTTC
CASSGRLAGRYEQYF
>TRBJ2-7|-|TRBV6-6|-
TGTGCCAGCAGTTCTTCCAGATACGAGCAGTACTTC
CASSSSRYEQYF
>TRBJ1-1|TRBD1|TRBV7-2|once
TGTGCCAGCAGAACCATGACAGGGCTGAACACTGAAGCTTTCTTT
CASRTMTGLNTEAFF
>TRBJ2-1|TRBD1|TRBV7-2|-
TGTGCCAGCAGCCCTGACAGGGGATTAAGGAATGAGCAGTTCTTC
CASSPDRGLRNEQFF
>TRBJ2-7|-|TRBV27|-
TGTGCCAGCGCGAGGAAGGAATACTACGAGCAGTACTTC
CASARKEYYEQYF
>TRBJ2-7|TRBD2|TRBV28|once
TGTGCCAGCAGTTTAGGTACTAGCGGTTACTACGAGCAGTACTTC
CASSLGTSGYYEQYF
>TRBJ1-4|TRBD1|TRBV7-2|once
TGTGCCAGCAGCCGCGACAGGGTAAATGAAAAACTGTTTTTT
CASSRDRVNEKLFF
>TRBJ2-1|-|TRBV11-2|-
TGTGCCAGCAGCTTACTCGCGCACTACAATGAGCAGTTCTTC
CASSLLAHYNEQFF
>TRBJ2-1|-|TRBV4-1|once
TGCGCCAGCAGCCGGGGCGTCGATTATTCAAGCTCCTACAATGAGCAGTTCTTC
CASSRGVDYSSSYNEQFF
>TRBJ2-3|-|TRBV19|-
TGTGCCAGTAGTTGGGGCGAGGGGGCAGATACGCAGTATTTT
CASSWGEGADTQYF
>TRBJ2-1|TRBD2|TRBV16|-
TGTGCCAGCAGCGAGCCCGCACTAGCGGGAGGCAATGAGCAGTTCTTC
CASSEPALAGGNEQFF
>TRBJ2-2|-|TRBV14|few
TGTGCCAGCAGCCAAACTCACACCGGGGAGCTGTTTTTT
CASSQTHTGELFF
>TRBJ2-5|TRBD1|TRBV7-9|-
TGTGCCTCCCTACCGGGACAGGGGATGGAGACCCAGTACTTC
CASLPGQGMETQYF
>TRBJ2-2|TRBD1|TRBV14|few
TGTGCCAGCAGCCCTACAACAGGACAGGGGACCGGGGAGCTGTTTTTT
CASSPTTGQGTGELFF
>TRBJ1-1|-|TRBV29-1|-
TGCAGCGTTCGGGGGGAAACATACGAATATGAAGCTTTCTTT
CSVRGETYEYEAFF
>TRBJ2-3|TRBD2|TRBV4-2|once
TGTGCCAGCAGCCAAGAGAGGCTAGCGGGGGGACCCGCTAGCACAGATACGCAGTATTTT
CASSQERLAGGPASTDTQYF
>TRBJ2-2|TRBD2|TRBV7-2|-
TGTGCCAGCAGCAGACGGACTAGCACCACCACCGGGGAGCTGTTTTTT
CASSRRTSTTTGELFF
>TRBJ1-6|TRBD1|TRBV6-6|once
TGTGCCAGCAGTTACTCAGCAGGGGGTGGTAATTCACCCCTCCACTTT
CASSYSAGGGNSPLHF
>TRBJ1-2|-|TRBV7-3|-
TGTGCCAGCAGCCCCGGATCCGGGACTAACTATGGCTACACCTTC
CASSPGSGTNYGYTF
>TRBJ2-2|TRBD2|TRBV18|-
TGTGCCAGCTCACCACGGCTAGCGGGAGGAACGAACACCGGGGAGCTGTTTTTT
CASSPRLAGGTNTGELFF
>TRBJ2-1|-|TRBV7-9|-
TGTGCCAGCAGCCCCAGGAGCGGCCTATCCTACAATGAGCAGTTCTTC
CASSPRSGLSYNEQFF
>TRBJ1-1|TRBD1|TRBV18|-
TGTGCCAGCCTCGGGACAGGGGACACTGAAGCTTTCTTT
CASLGTGDTEAFF
>TRBJ2-7|TRBD2|TRBV7-3|-
TGTGCCAGCAGCTTAATGGCGGGGGCCTACGAGCAGTACTTC
CASSLMAGAYEQYF
>TRBJ2-3|-|TRBV7-9|-
TGTGCCAGCAGCCCAGGGGGCACAGATACGCAGTATTTT
CASSPGGTDTQYF
>TRBJ1-2|-|TRBV6-5|-
TGTGCCAGCAGACTGGTCCGGGGTGAAGGATCTGGCTACACCTTC
CASRLVRGEGSGYTF
>TRBJ2-1|TRBD1|TRBV7-9|-
TGTGCCAGCGACATCCGGGACAGGGCTCGTAATGAGCAGTTCTTC
CASDIRDRARNEQFF
>TRBJ2-3|TRBD2|TRBV15|-
TGTGCCACCAGCAGAGACGGGAGGGCCTCAGATACGCAGTATTTT
CATSRDGRASDTQYF
>TRBJ2-3|-|TRBV5-1|-
TGCGCCAGCAGCTTGGGGACAAGGAATTCGGATACGCAGTATTTT
CASSLGTRNSDTQYF
>TRBJ1-1|-|TRBV6-4|-
TGTGCCAGCAATACCCGGGTGGGCACTGAAGCTTTCTTT
CASNTRVGTEAFF
>TRBJ2-1|TRBD2|TRBV4-1|-
TGCGCCAGCAGCCAAGAGGCTGGCGGGGGGGCCGGTGAGCAGTTCTTC
CASSQEAGGGAGEQFF
>TRBJ1-1|TRBD1|TRBV7-2|once
TGTGCCAGCAGCTTACAGTGGACAGGGGACACTGAAGCTTTCTTT
CASSLQWTGDTEAFF
>TRBJ1-2|-|TRBV4-2|once
TGTGCCAGCAGCCGGGTTAGGGGGGGATCCTATGGCTACACCTTC
CASSRVRGGSYGYTF
>TRBJ2-7|TRBD1|TRBV4-1|-
TGCGCCAGCAGCCAAGAAAAGAGGAGACAGGGAAGGAGTAGCTCCTACGAGCAGTACTTC
CASSQEKRRQGRSSSYEQYF
>TRBJ2-1|-|TRBV19|once
TGTGCCAGTAGTATAGTTGGCGGCAAGGGGTACAATGAGCAGTTCTTC
CASSIVGGKGYNEQFF
>TRBJ2-7|-|TRBV12-3/TRBV12-4|-
TGTGCCAGCGGCCCCAGGGGCTACGAGCAGTACTTC
CASGPRGYEQYF
>TRBJ2-7|TRBD1|TRBV7-9|-
TGTGCCAGCAGCGCTAGCCCCGGACAGGCGAACTACGAGCAGTACTTC
CASSASPGQANYEQYF
>TRBJ1-2|TRBD1|TRBV14|-
TGTGCCAGCAGCCAAGGGACAGGCAGGTACTATGGCTACACCTTC
CASSQGTGRYYGYTF
>TRBJ2-7|TRBD2|TRBV7-9|once
TGTGCCAGCAGCTTCGGGGCCGGGACTATTTCCTACGAGCAGTACTTC
CASSFGAGTISYEQYF
>TRBJ1-5|-|TRBV19|-
TGTGCCAGTAGTTTTACAGGCCTCAATCAGCCCCAGCATTTT
CASSFTGLNQPQHF
>TRBJ2-3|-|TRBV19|-
TGTGCCAGTAGGGAGAAGGGGGGCACAGATACGCAGTATTTT
CASREKGGTDTQYF
>TRBJ1-1|-|TRBV11-2|-
TGTGCCAGCAGCTCCAGGCGCGGGGGGCTCACTGAAGCTTTCTTT
CASSSRRGGLTEAFF
>TRBJ1-1|-|TRBV29-1|-
TGCAGCGTTGACCTGTTGGGGGGAGGCACTGAAGCTTTCTTT
CSVDLLGGGTEAFF
>TRBJ1-6|TRBD1|TRBV30|-
TGTGCCTGGAGGGACAGGGAATCCTATAATTCACCCCTCCACTTT
CAWRDRESYNSPLHF
>TRBJ1-3|TRBD1|TRBV18|-
TGTGCCAGCTCACTTGCGGACAGGGTTGGAAACACCATATATTTT
CASSLADRVGNTIYF
>TRBJ1-6|TRBD1|TRBV6-5|-
TGTGCCAGCAGGATGGGACAGAACTATAATTCACCCCTCCACTTT
CASRMGQNYNSPLHF
>TRBJ2-7|-|TRBV5-1|-
TGCGCCAGCAGCTCGTCGACACGAGGGACCTACGAGCAGTACTTC
CASSSSTRGTYEQYF
>TRBJ1-1|-|TRBV19|-
TGTGCCAGTAGTATAATGAAACAGCCCAACACTGAAGCTTTCTTT
CASSIMKQPNTEAFF
>TRBJ2-3|TRBD2|TRBV13|-
TGTGCCAGCAGCTCCCTAAAGGTAGCGGGGGGGTGGGGCACAGATACGCAGTATTTT
CASSSLKVAGGWGTDTQYF
>TRBJ1-2|TRBD1|TRBV4-1|-
TGCGCCAGCAGCCAAGGCCCGGGACAGGGGCAAAACTATGGCTACACCTTC
CASSQGPGQGQNYGYTF
>TRBJ1-5|TRBD1|TRBV19|-
TGTGCCAGTGGGTTAACAGGGGGCTGGCAGCCCCAGCATTTT
CASGLTGGWQPQHF
>TRBJ2-2|TRBD1|TRBV19|-
TGTGCCAGTAATAGACCGGGACAGGAACTTTGGACCGGGGAGCTGTTTTTT
CASNRPGQELWTGELFF
>TRBJ1-1|-|TRBV28|-
TGTGCCAGCAGTTTTAGGCGGGGTGGCACTGAAGCTTTCTTT
CASSFRRGGTEAFF